Listed below are T cell receptor beta chains from one sample, sequenced in a study of vaccination and CD4 T cells after COVID-19. TCRdb reprocessed the PCR reads with MiXCR, giving one entry per CDR3 protein. The table lists approximately 12,000 distinct CDR3 sequences, roughly 48% of them singletons, with roughly 15% in the top ten. Antigens for these TCRs are unknown. Sequencing was done on a sample of CD4+ T cells from blood, cultured in vitro. The receptors stem from a human donor who had recovered from COVID-19. The CDR3 runs from the conserved cysteine through the conserved F or W. Each record gives: V gene, D gene, clone size, J gene, CDR3 protein, CDR3 DNA. The D gene is left open where the match is weak. A row's size may be missing; if present it is once, few, many or a size class.

>TRBV20-1|NA|NA|TRBJ2-1
CSASARSGLNNEQFF
TGCAGTGCTAGCGCCCGATCGGGATTAAACAATGAGCAGTTCTTC
>TRBV6-5|NA|NA|TRBJ2-3
CASSSLSSTDTQYF
TGTGCCAGCAGTTCGCTTTCTAGCACAGATACGCAGTATTTT
>TRBV20-1|NA|NA|TRBJ2-3
CSASHGSQYF
TGCAGTGCTTCGCATGGGTCGCAGTATTTT
>TRBV20-1|TRBD2|NA|TRBJ2-5
CSGTSGGQETQYF
TGCAGTGGGACTAGCGGGGGCCAAGAGACCCAGTACTTC
>TRBV24-1|TRBD1|NA|TRBJ1-5
CATSGTGGLGQPQHF
TGTGCCACCAGCGGAACAGGGGGCTTAGGTCAGCCCCAGCATTTT
>TRBV6-7|NA|NA|TRBJ2-7
CASRVGSALTYEQYF
TGTGCCAGCAGGGTCGGTAGCGCTTTGACCTACGAGCAGTACTTC
>TRBV21-1|NA|NA|TRBJ2-1
CASRPMVLGNEQFF
TGTGCCAGCAGGCCTATGGTATTAGGGAATGAGCAGTTCTTC
>TRBV7-2|NA|few|TRBJ1-5
CASSFNSNQPQHF
TGTGCCAGCAGCTTTAATAGCAATCAGCCCCAGCATTTT
>TRBV6-2/TRBV6-3|TRBD1|NA|TRBJ2-7
CASTRPGQGLYEQYF
TGTGCCAGCACTCGACCGGGACAGGGGTTGTACGAGCAGTACTTC
>TRBV19|NA|few|TRBJ2-7
CASSTRTETYEQYF
TGTGCCAGTAGTACACGGACGGAGACCTACGAGCAGTACTTC
>TRBV5-1|TRBD1|NA|TRBJ1-2
CASSRTGGSAYGYTF
TGCGCCAGCAGCCGGACAGGGGGGAGTGCCTATGGCTACACCTTC
>TRBV20-1|TRBD2|NA|TRBJ2-1
CSARRRGGRQYNEQFF
TGCAGTGCTAGAAGGCGGGGGGGCCGACAGTACAATGAGCAGTTCTTC
>TRBV5-4|NA|NA|TRBJ2-1
CASSLIGGTANEQFF
TGTGCCAGCAGCTTGATAGGGGGGACAGCGAATGAGCAGTTCTTC
>TRBV27|NA|NA|TRBJ1-6
CASTTQVGSPLHF
TGTGCCAGCACTACCCAAGTAGGGTCACCCCTCCACTTT
>TRBV12-3/TRBV12-4|TRBD1|NA|TRBJ2-1
CASRTQGANEQFF
TGTGCCAGCAGAACTCAGGGGGCCAATGAGCAGTTCTTC
>TRBV7-3|NA|NA|TRBJ1-1
CTSSPNAQPNTEAFF
TGTACCAGCAGCCCCAACGCGCAGCCCAACACTGAAGCTTTCTTT
>TRBV5-1|NA|NA|TRBJ1-2
CASSLGGSPGGYTF
TGCGCCAGCAGCTTGGGAGGCAGCCCGGGGGGCTACACCTTC
>TRBV20-1|NA|few|TRBJ2-7
CSAPRPETDEQYF
TGCAGTGCACCACGGCCGGAAACCGACGAGCAGTACTTC
>TRBV19|NA|few|TRBJ1-6
CASSPPQSPLHF
TGTGCCAGTAGTCCTCCTCAGTCACCCCTCCACTTT
>TRBV29-1|TRBD1|NA|TRBJ2-7
CSVDGTGTYEQYF
TGCAGCGTTGATGGGACAGGCACCTACGAGCAGTACTTC
>TRBV6-2/TRBV6-3|TRBD2|few|TRBJ2-1
CASSHRTRGGEQFF
TGTGCCAGCAGCCACCGGACTAGAGGCGGTGAGCAGTTCTTC
>TRBV6-5|NA|NA|TRBJ2-1
CASSYSPSPADEQFF
TGTGCCAGCAGTTATAGTCCTAGCCCCGCGGATGAGCAGTTCTTC
>TRBV7-9|NA|NA|TRBJ1-2
CASSLITGGVYGYTF
TGTGCCAGCAGCTTAATTACCGGGGGCGTCTATGGCTACACCTTC
>TRBV7-9|NA|few|TRBJ2-5
CASSPTSIGGQETQYF
TGTGCCAGCAGCCCGACGTCGATAGGGGGGCAAGAGACCCAGTACTTC
>TRBV19|TRBD2|NA|TRBJ2-6
CASTPGGGANVLTF
TGTGCCAGTACCCCGGGAGGAGGGGCCAACGTCCTGACTTTC
>TRBV2|NA|NA|TRBJ2-2
CASSRGRTGELFF
TGTGCCAGCAGTCGAGGGCGGACCGGGGAGCTGTTTTTT
>TRBV18|TRBD1|NA|TRBJ1-2
CASSPKTGNYGYTF
TGTGCCAGCTCACCTAAGACAGGGAACTATGGCTACACCTTC
>TRBV15|NA|few|TRBJ1-4
CATSGSGAIRGEKLFF
TGTGCCACCAGCGGCTCCGGGGCCATAAGGGGTGAAAAACTGTTTTTT
>TRBV7-2|NA|few|TRBJ2-7
CASSPSPGTEQYF
TGTGCCAGCAGCCCATCCCCGGGGACCGAGCAGTACTTC
>TRBV9|NA|few|TRBJ1-1
CASSPYLREGTEAFF
TGTGCCAGCAGCCCCTACCTCCGGGAGGGCACTGAAGCTTTCTTT
>TRBV28|NA|NA|TRBJ2-5
CASSSSGEETQYF
TGTGCCAGCAGTTCGTCAGGGGAGGAGACCCAGTACTTC
>TRBV7-6|TRBD1|large|TRBJ1-1
CASSSRGQATEAFF
TGTGCCAGCAGCTCCCGAGGACAGGCCACTGAAGCTTTCTTT
>TRBV5-4|NA|NA|TRBJ2-1
CASSVPGLNNEQFF
TGTGCCAGCAGCGTGCCGGGACTCAACAATGAGCAGTTCTTC
>TRBV5-1|NA|NA|TRBJ2-3
CASSPLAGTDTQYF
TGCGCCAGCAGCCCCCTCGCGGGCACAGATACGCAGTATTTT
>TRBV6-5|NA|few|TRBJ1-1
CASSYSVNTEAFF
TGTGCCAGCAGTTACTCGGTGAACACTGAAGCTTTCTTT
>TRBV7-2|NA|NA|TRBJ2-5
CASSRRLAGETQYF
TGTGCCAGCAGCCGGCGGCTAGCAGGGGAGACCCAGTACTTC
>TRBV19|NA|NA|TRBJ2-7
CASSIDLPWQNPFEQYF
TGTGCCAGTAGTATAGATCTCCCCTGGCAGAACCCATTCGAGCAGTACTTC
>TRBV6-2/TRBV6-3|NA|NA|TRBJ2-7
CASSYSSFSGKREQYF
TGTGCCAGCAGTTACTCGAGTTTTTCTGGTAAGAGAGAGCAGTACTTC
>TRBV7-9|NA|NA|TRBJ2-7
CASSLGGIEQYF
TGTGCCAGCAGCTTAGGGGGGATCGAGCAGTACTTC
>TRBV5-1|NA|few|TRBJ1-2
CASSLTGKGGYTF
TGCGCCAGCAGCTTGACAGGGAAAGGTGGCTACACCTTC
>TRBV30|NA|NA|TRBJ1-3
CAWRTEGLSGNTIYF
TGTGCCTGGAGGACCGAGGGGCTCTCTGGAAACACCATATATTTT
>TRBV7-2|NA|few|TRBJ2-7
CASSRLGAAVGSGNEQYF
TGTGCCAGCAGCCGATTAGGGGCCGCGGTGGGGTCCGGTAACGAGCAGTACTTC
>TRBV7-2|TRBD1|once|TRBJ2-7
CASRLGTGLPYEQYF
TGTGCCAGCAGATTAGGGACAGGCCTACCCTACGAGCAGTACTTC
>TRBV28|TRBD1|NA|TRBJ1-2
CASSRGQGRGYTF
TGTGCCAGCAGTCGTGGACAGGGTCGGGGCTACACCTTC
>TRBV7-3|NA|NA|TRBJ2-3
CASSLRPPRRAVSEGTSTDTQYF
TGTGCCAGCAGCTTACGGCCGCCGCGTAGAGCGGTTTCGGAGGGGACTAGCACAGATACGCAGTATTTT
>TRBV12-3/TRBV12-4|TRBD1|NA|TRBJ1-2
CASRRGLQNYGYTF
TGTGCCAGCAGGAGGGGGCTACAAAACTATGGCTACACCTTC
>TRBV24-1|NA|NA|TRBJ2-5
CATSEAGTQYF
TGTGCCACCAGTGAAGCGGGGACCCAGTACTTC
>TRBV6-1|NA|few|TRBJ1-1
CASSEQGGNTEAFF
TGTGCCAGCAGTGAACAGGGAGGGAACACTGAAGCTTTCTTT
>TRBV10-1|TRBD2|NA|TRBJ2-3
CASSGGATDTQYF
TGCGCCAGCAGCGGGGGGGCCACAGATACGCAGTATTTT
>TRBV5-4|NA|few|TRBJ1-2
CASSSPGLKGSYTF
TGTGCCAGCAGCTCCCCAGGGTTAAAAGGGAGCTACACCTTC
>TRBV6-1|NA|NA|TRBJ2-1
CASTGHGLTHNEQFF
TGTGCCAGCACGGGGCACGGACTGACCCACAATGAGCAGTTCTTC
>TRBV7-2|NA|few|TRBJ1-5
CASSPGDYSNQPQHF
TGTGCCAGCAGCCCAGGGGACTATAGCAATCAGCCCCAGCATTTT
>TRBV7-2|TRBD1|NA|TRBJ2-7
CASSLARGQGRYEQYF
TGTGCCAGCAGCTTAGCAAGGGGACAGGGGCGCTACGAGCAGTACTTC
>TRBV20-1|NA|few|TRBJ1-1
CSSFGGRPEAFF
TGCAGTTCCTTCGGGGGGCGACCTGAAGCTTTCTTT
>TRBV7-2|NA|few|TRBJ2-3
CASSLRDGSADTQYF
TGTGCCAGCAGCCTCAGGGATGGTAGCGCAGATACGCAGTATTTT
>TRBV20-1|NA|few|TRBJ2-1
CSASLLNNEQFF
TGCAGTGCTAGTTTATTAAACAATGAGCAGTTCTTC
>TRBV6-2/TRBV6-3|NA|NA|TRBJ1-1
CASSYSRATEAFF
TGTGCCAGCAGTTACTCGAGGGCCACTGAAGCTTTCTTT
>TRBV6-1|TRBD1|few|TRBJ1-6
CASRPGQGPSSYNSPLHF
TGTGCCAGCAGGCCTGGACAGGGACCAAGCTCCTATAATTCACCCCTCCACTTT
>TRBV2|TRBD1|NA|TRBJ1-2
CASSGTGKYYGYTF
TGTGCCAGCAGCGGGACAGGGAAGTACTATGGCTACACCTTC
>TRBV6-5|NA|large|TRBJ1-2
CASSFDRHPYGYTF
TGTGCCAGCAGTTTCGACAGGCACCCATATGGCTACACCTTC